The rows below give T cell receptor beta chains drawn from one sample of a study of T cells after posttransplantation cyclophosphamide. Clones were sequenced by immunoSEQ multiplex PCR, and TCRdb holds only the in-frame ones, with some missing. The profile shows 13,000 to 15,000 clones, 65% to 85% of them singletons. Sequencing used memory CD4+ T cells sorted from PBMCs. The receptors were gathered from a man aged 45-60 years. Both conserved end residues are part of each CDR3. D genes are given only for firm matches. Where a row states a size, it is once, few, many or the class of an expanded clone; other rows omit it.

J: TRBJ2-1; size: .; D: TRBD2; V: TRBV6-6; CDR3: CASCSLGRGGQGEQFF; DNA: TGTGCCAGCTGTTCCTTGGGACGGGGGGGCCAGGGTGAGCAGTTCTTC
J: TRBJ1-5; size: .; D: .; V: TRBV19; CDR3: CASRLDGDLSNQPQHF; DNA: TGTGCCAGCAGACTAGACGGAGACCTGTCCAATCAGCCCCAGCATTTT
J: TRBJ2-1; size: .; D: .; V: TRBV27; CDR3: CASSLSIRGSLSSYNEQFF; DNA: TGTGCCAGCAGTTTATCGATAAGGGGCAGCCTGAGCTCCTACAATGAGCAGTTCTTC
J: TRBJ2-7; size: .; D: .; V: TRBV18; CDR3: CASSPPSSYEQYF; DNA: TGTGCCAGCTCACCTCCTAGCTCCTACGAGCAGTACTTC
J: TRBJ1-1; size: few; D: .; V: TRBV19; CDR3: CASRDTWRGTEAFF; DNA: TGTGCCAGTAGGGACACCTGGAGAGGCACTGAAGCTTTCTTT
J: TRBJ2-3; size: .; D: .; V: TRBV6-8; CDR3: CARRALTDTQYF; DNA: TGTGCCAGGCGCGCACTCACAGATACGCAGTATTTT
J: TRBJ1-2; size: few; D: TRBD1; V: TRBV28; CDR3: CASSFFQGGPGTNYGYTF; DNA: TGTGCCAGCAGTTTCTTTCAAGGGGGCCCAGGGACTAACTATGGCTACACCTTC
J: TRBJ2-2; size: .; D: TRBD2; V: TRBV10-3; CDR3: CAMRTSGTTGELFF; DNA: TGTGCCATGAGGACTAGCGGGACTACCGGGGAGCTGTTTTTT
J: TRBJ1-2; size: .; D: .; V: TRBV5-1; CDR3: CASSLEVGVFDGYTF; DNA: TGCGCCAGCAGCTTGGAGGTCGGAGTCTTTGATGGCTACACCTTC
J: TRBJ2-7; size: few; D: .; V: TRBV7-2; CDR3: CASSWGPIYEQYF; DNA: TGTGCCAGCAGCTGGGGCCCCATCTACGAGCAGTACTTC
J: TRBJ2-6; size: .; D: .; V: TRBV5-3; CDR3: CASRGSVLSGANVLTF; DNA: TGTGCCAGTCGGGGGTCCGTCCTCTCTGGGGCCAACGTCCTGACTTTC
J: TRBJ1-4; size: .; D: TRBD1; V: TRBV7-2; CDR3: CASSPTFTGVYEKLFF; DNA: TGTGCCAGCTCGCCCACTTTCACAGGGGTCTATGAAAAACTGTTTTTT
J: TRBJ2-1; size: few; D: TRBD1; V: TRBV6-5; CDR3: CASRRDRVRSNEQFF; DNA: TGTGCCAGCAGGCGCGACAGGGTTCGATCCAATGAGCAGTTCTTC
J: TRBJ2-3; size: .; D: TRBD2; V: TRBV4-2; CDR3: CASSQGVIAGAITDTQYF; DNA: TGTGCCAGCAGCCAAGGAGTAATAGCGGGGGCAATCACAGATACGCAGTATTTT
J: TRBJ2-3; size: .; D: .; V: TRBV30; CDR3: CAGSQGLRSTDTQYF; DNA: TGTGCCGGTTCACAGGGTCTTAGGAGCACAGATACGCAGTATTTT
J: TRBJ2-5; size: .; D: TRBD2; V: TRBV9; CDR3: CASSGAPRGLGKETQYF; DNA: TGTGCCAGCAGCGGCGCCCCTCGGGGACTAGGAAAAGAGACCCAGTACTTC
J: TRBJ1-2; size: once; D: .; V: TRBV25-1; CDR3: CASSEYEYGYTF; DNA: TGTGCCAGCAGTGAATATGAGTATGGCTACACCTTC
J: TRBJ2-7; size: .; D: TRBD2; V: TRBV11-2; CDR3: CASSRLAGQFEQYF; DNA: TGTGCCAGCAGCAGACTAGCGGGACAGTTCGAGCAGTACTTC
J: TRBJ1-1; size: few; D: TRBD1; V: TRBV30; CDR3: CAWSVMRTNRGTEAFF; DNA: TGTGCCTGGAGTGTAATGCGAACCAACAGGGGCACTGAAGCTTTCTTT
J: TRBJ1-1; size: .; D: .; V: TRBV2; CDR3: CASSFARGGTEAFF; DNA: TGTGCCAGCAGTTTTGCCCGGGGTGGCACTGAAGCTTTCTTT
J: TRBJ2-1; size: .; D: .; V: TRBV11-2; CDR3: CASSLKGSNEQFF; DNA: TGTGCCAGCAGCTTAAAGGGGTCCAATGAGCAGTTCTTC
J: TRBJ1-1; size: .; D: TRBD1; V: TRBV27; CDR3: CASSLDRVNTEAFF; DNA: TGTGCCAGCAGTTTAGACAGGGTGAACACTGAAGCTTTCTTT
J: TRBJ2-5; size: .; D: .; V: TRBV5-1; CDR3: CASSATFQETQYF; DNA: TGCGCCAGCAGCGCTACCTTTCAAGAGACCCAGTACTTC
J: TRBJ1-2; size: .; D: .; V: TRBV19; CDR3: CATGAGRGAPEGYTF; DNA: TGTGCCACCGGGGCTGGTCGGGGGGCTCCGGAGGGCTACACCTTC
J: TRBJ1-3; size: few; D: .; V: TRBV21-1; CDR3: CASLRDRGKDTIYF; DNA: TGTGCCAGCCTTCGGGACAGGGGTAAGGACACCATATATTTT
J: TRBJ2-3; size: .; D: TRBD2; V: TRBV28; CDR3: CASSFLWGGDGDTQYF; DNA: TGTGCCAGCAGTTTTTTATGGGGGGGGGATGGAGATACGCAGTATTTT
J: TRBJ1-1; size: .; D: .; V: TRBV7-3; CDR3: CASSPGQSNTEAFF; DNA: TGTGCCAGCAGCCCAGGACAGTCGAACACTGAAGCTTTCTTT
J: TRBJ2-3; size: .; D: TRBD1; V: TRBV29-1; CDR3: CSVTGSGDTQYF; DNA: TGCAGCGTGACAGGGTCTGGAGATACGCAGTATTTT
J: TRBJ2-3; size: .; D: TRBD2; V: TRBV5-4; CDR3: CASSLRPQAGGTDTQYF; DNA: TGTGCCAGCAGCTTGAGACCACAGGCGGGGGGCACAGATACGCAGTATTTT
J: TRBJ1-3; size: .; D: .; V: TRBV27; CDR3: CASSAGLGNTIYF; DNA: TGTGCCAGCAGTGCGGGTCTTGGAAACACCATATATTTT
J: TRBJ1-5; size: .; D: .; V: TRBV6-5; CDR3: CASSTRGSQPQHF; DNA: TGTGCCAGCAGTACCAGGGGATCACAGCCCCAGCATTTT
J: TRBJ1-1; size: once; D: .; V: TRBV10-3; CDR3: CAISTDSRGLTEAFF; DNA: TGTGCCATCAGCACGGACAGCCGAGGGTTGACTGAAGCTTTCTTT
J: TRBJ2-3; size: .; D: .; V: TRBV29-1; CDR3: CSVDSTDTQYF; DNA: TGCAGCGTGGACAGTACGGATACGCAGTATTTT
J: TRBJ1-2; size: .; D: .; V: TRBV2; CDR3: CASKTGLNYGYTF; DNA: TGTGCCAGCAAGACAGGCCTGAACTATGGCTACACCTTC
J: TRBJ1-1; size: .; D: .; V: TRBV7-2; CDR3: CASSFLMNTEAFF; DNA: TGTGCCAGCAGCTTCCTTATGAACACTGAAGCTTTCTTT
J: TRBJ2-6; size: .; D: .; V: TRBV7-9; CDR3: CASSSLPGTFTGANVLTF; DNA: TGTGCCAGCAGCTCCCTTCCCGGGACTTTCACTGGGGCCAACGTCCTGACTTTC
J: TRBJ2-1; size: .; D: .; V: TRBV19; CDR3: CASSIIGGLEQFF; DNA: TGTGCCAGTAGTATAATTGGCGGGTTGGAGCAGTTCTTC
J: TRBJ2-1; size: .; D: .; V: TRBV6-1; CDR3: CASRTIGLNEQFF; DNA: TGTGCCAGCCGGACTATAGGGTTAAATGAGCAGTTCTTC
J: TRBJ1-6; size: .; D: .; V: TRBV4-1; CDR3: CASSHPYSPLHF; DNA: TGCGCCAGCAGCCACCCGTATTCACCCCTCCACTTT
J: TRBJ2-1; size: once; D: TRBD1; V: TRBV5-1; CDR3: CASTPGTGGFGEQFF; DNA: TGCGCCAGCACGCCCGGGACAGGAGGGTTTGGTGAGCAGTTCTTC
J: TRBJ1-2; size: .; D: .; V: TRBV5-1; CDR3: CASSFHGNGGYTF; DNA: TGCGCCAGCAGCTTTCACGGGAATGGTGGCTACACCTTC
J: TRBJ1-1; size: .; D: TRBD1; V: TRBV7-8; CDR3: CASSLYGQVETNTEAFF; DNA: TGTGCCAGCAGTCTATACGGACAGGTAGAGACGAACACTGAAGCTTTCTTT
J: TRBJ1-5; size: .; D: .; V: TRBV19; CDR3: CASTKVGGDTYSNQPQHF; DNA: TGTGCCAGTACGAAGGTGGGAGGGGACACTTATAGCAATCAGCCCCAGCATTTT
J: TRBJ2-1; size: .; D: .; V: TRBV14; CDR3: CASSQIRRGQFF; DNA: TGTGCCAGCAGCCAAATCAGAAGGGGACAGTTCTTC
J: TRBJ1-5; size: .; D: .; V: TRBV7-8; CDR3: CASSLANNQPQHF; DNA: TGTGCCAGCAGCTTAGCCAACAATCAGCCCCAGCATTTT
J: TRBJ1-4; size: .; D: .; V: TRBV2; CDR3: CASSGQGSMGEKLFF; DNA: TGTGCCAGCAGTGGGCAGGGTAGTATGGGTGAAAAACTGTTTTTT
J: TRBJ2-1; size: .; D: .; V: TRBV25-1; CDR3: CASSGYETGHNEQFF; DNA: TGTGCCAGCAGTGGTTATGAGACAGGTCACAATGAGCAGTTCTTC
J: TRBJ2-1; size: .; D: TRBD2; V: TRBV6-5; CDR3: CASRGSGGRNNEQFF; DNA: TGTGCCAGCAGGGGGAGCGGGGGCCGTAACAATGAGCAGTTCTTC
J: TRBJ2-7; size: .; D: .; V: TRBV29-1; CDR3: CSGGQGGNEQYF; DNA: TGCAGTGGCGGACAGGGAGGGAACGAGCAGTACTTC
J: TRBJ2-2; size: few; D: .; V: TRBV7-2; CDR3: CASSLVRGFAGELFF; DNA: TGTGCCAGCAGCTTAGTTCGCGGGTTTGCCGGGGAGCTGTTTTTT
J: TRBJ2-2; size: .; D: TRBD2; V: TRBV5-8; CDR3: CASKREGHLTGELFF; DNA: TGTGCCAGCAAGCGGGAGGGCCATCTGACCGGGGAGCTGTTTTTT
J: TRBJ1-1; size: .; D: .; V: TRBV7-9; CDR3: CATGLINTEAFF; DNA: TGTGCCACCGGACTTATTAACACTGAAGCTTTCTTT
J: TRBJ1-1; size: .; D: TRBD1; V: TRBV7-9; CDR3: CASSRQGDTEAFF; DNA: TGTGCCAGCAGTCGACAGGGGGACACTGAAGCTTTCTTT
J: TRBJ1-1; size: .; D: .; V: TRBV7-9; CDR3: CASSFGGTNTEAFF; DNA: TGTGCCAGCAGCTTTGGAGGTACTAACACTGAAGCTTTCTTT
J: TRBJ1-1; size: .; D: TRBD1; V: TRBV5-1; CDR3: CASSSTGKVNTEAFF; DNA: TGCGCCAGCAGCTCGACAGGGAAAGTGAACACTGAAGCTTTCTTT